These T cell receptor beta chains were read from a single sample in a study of T-cell memory formation after mild COVID-19. Via MiXCR, TCRdb re-called the 5' RACE reads, giving one row per CDR3 protein. This table has about 350,000 distinct CDR3 sequences, approximately 15% appearing once. Input material: PBMCs or a T cell subset sorted from them (not recorded which). The receptor set was obtained from a man aged 18 to 30 who had mild COVID-19 (a few samples of this study predate the infection). Cell type and time point are not known. Both conserved end residues are part of each CDR3. A D gene is named only where the DNA matches it firmly. Some rows mark clone size as missing; the rest say once, few, many or name a class of expanded clone.

>TRBV5-1|TRBJ2-5|.|.|15
CASSSFGGAQETQYF
TGCGCCAGCAGTTCCTTTGGGGGAGCCCAAGAGACCCAGTACTTC
>TRBV20-1|TRBJ2-7|many|.|12
CSARDGSAEQYF
TGCAGTGCTAGAGACGGGAGCGCAGAGCAGTACTTC
>TRBV20-1|TRBJ2-3|few|TRBD1|14
CSAEGQGERDTQYF
TGCAGTGCCGAGGGACAGGGCGAGCGCGATACGCAGTATTTT
>TRBV10-3|TRBJ2-2|.|.|15
CAISESGAYAGELFF
TGTGCCATCAGTGAGTCCGGGGCTTATGCCGGGGAGCTGTTTTTT
>TRBV20-1|TRBJ2-3|few|.|14
CSASDRRSTDTQYF
TGCAGTGCCTCGGACCGGAGAAGCACAGATACGCAGTATTTT
>TRBV7-8|TRBJ2-3|few|.|15
CASSLQGASTDTQYF
TGTGCCAGCAGCTTACAGGGCGCTAGCACAGATACGCAGTATTTT
>TRBV2|TRBJ1-2|many|.|14
CASSSNAAGYGYTF
TGTGCCAGCAGTTCAAATGCCGCAGGCTACGGCTACACCTTC
>TRBV6-5|TRBJ1-5|few|.|14
CASSPPGGLATQHF
TGTGCCAGCAGTCCCCCGGGGGGGCTGGCAACCCAGCATTTT
>TRBV2|TRBJ2-3|.|TRBD1|15
CASSRGQGGADTQYF
TGTGCCAGCAGCCGCGGACAGGGAGGCGCAGATACGCAGTATTTT
>TRBV6-5|TRBJ2-4|few|.|16
CASSGSGALAKNIQYF
TGTGCCAGCAGTGGATCCGGGGCGCTAGCCAAAAACATTCAGTACTTC
>TRBV5-6|TRBJ1-2|.|.|14
CASSFDRTEYGYTF
TGTGCCAGCAGCTTCGACAGGACGGAGTATGGCTACACCTTC
>TRBV3-1|TRBJ2-2|.|.|15
CASSQARVGTGELFF
TGTGCCAGCAGCCAGGCGCGGGTCGGCACCGGGGAGCTGTTTTTT
>TRBV9|TRBJ2-3|.|.|13
CASSPLVKDTQYF
TGTGCCAGCAGCCCCCTCGTTAAAGATACGCAGTATTTT
>TRBV20-1|TRBJ2-5|.|.|15
CSAGPSTGLWETQYF
TGCAGTGCTGGACCCTCGACAGGACTTTGGGAGACCCAGTACTTC
>TRBV7-3|TRBJ2-5|.|.|13
CASSFGREETQYF
TGTGCCAGCAGCTTTGGCAGGGAAGAGACCCAGTACTTC
>TRBV6-6|TRBJ1-1|few|.|14
CASSYKVINTEAFF
TGTGCCAGCAGTTACAAGGTCATCAACACTGAAGCTTTCTTT
>TRBV4-3|TRBJ2-3|few|.|16
CASSQVERGGTDTQYF
TGCGCCAGCAGCCAAGTTGAACGGGGCGGCACAGATACGCAGTATTTT
>TRBV7-2|TRBJ2-5|few|TRBD1|15
CASSLYGRGRETQYF
TGTGCCAGCAGCTTATATGGCAGGGGGAGAGAGACCCAGTACTTC
>TRBV11-2|TRBJ2-3|.|TRBD2|16
CASSEVAGARTDTQYF
TGTGCCAGCAGCGAGGTAGCGGGGGCCCGCACAGATACGCAGTATTTT
>TRBV2|TRBJ1-5|few|.|13
CASSEENVKPQHF
TGTGCCAGCAGTGAAGAGAATGTGAAGCCCCAGCATTTT
>TRBV6-2/TRBV6-3|TRBJ1-2|.|.|14
CASRLTDSTYGYTF
TGTGCCAGCAGACTCACGGACAGCACTTATGGCTACACCTTC
>TRBV11-2|TRBJ2-1|.|.|17
CASSPGVGGPLYNEQFF
TGTGCCAGCAGCCCAGGGGTCGGGGGCCCCCTCTACAATGAGCAGTTCTTC
>TRBV5-1|TRBJ2-7|few|.|15
CASSSRRDGPYEQYF
TGCGCCAGCAGCAGCCGCCGGGACGGCCCCTACGAGCAGTACTTC
>TRBV2|TRBJ2-7|.|.|14
CASCPGSSSYEQYF
TGTGCCAGCTGCCCAGGTTCTAGCTCCTACGAGCAGTACTTC
>TRBV9|TRBJ2-1|.|TRBD2|19
CASSVAAGLSLPPYNEQFF
TGTGCCAGCAGCGTAGCTGCGGGACTAAGCCTACCCCCCTACAATGAGCAGTTCTTC
>TRBV5-1|TRBJ2-7|few|.|14
CASSGGGPGNEQYF
TGCGCCAGCAGCGGCGGGGGCCCTGGAAACGAGCAGTACTTC
>TRBV6-5|TRBJ1-2|few|.|15
CASSYSIRLNYGYTF
TGTGCCAGCAGTTACTCGATCAGGTTAAACTATGGCTACACCTTC